This T cell receptor (beta chain) was sequenced during a study of Ad26.COV2.S vaccination and SARS-CoV-2 variants. General study results and limits: It was vaccine recipients, not placebo recipients, who had the higher spike-specific TCR breadth.

This clone was found many times. Its antigen is as yet unknown. This CDR3 is 15 amino acids long. J was trimmed by 8 bases and V by 7 bases; bases with no gene match: 13. Looked up from germline, CDR1 is MDHEN and CDR2 is SYDVKM. Method: immunoSEQ multiplex PCR; TCRdb's copy keeps in-frame clones and lacks some. The top ten hold 4.5% to 6% of the sample, which has under 150,000 clones, approximately 90% seen once. The genes are TRBV28 and TRBJ1-4, with 7 bases lining up with TRBD1. The TCR originated in a human donor who had recovered from COVID-19. The sample here was peripheral blood, taken after recovery from COVID-19. The CDR3 is CASNPNRGVREKLFF. In DNA form, the CDR3 reads TGTGCCAGCAACCCTAACAGGGGCGTTAGGGAAAAACTGTTTTTT.